This TCR beta chain was sequenced for a study of T cell repertoires in cytomegalovirus infection. TCRdb called the reads again in MiXCR, with one record for every CDR3 protein. The data hold approximately 550,000 distinct CDR3 sequences, with 15% to 20% observed a single time. The CDR3 runs 13 residues. V was shortened by 1 base and J by 10 bases, with 14 bases between the two germline ends. Germline CDR1 is SGHDT and CDR2 is YYEEEE. This clonotype occurred many times. Material for sequencing was CD8+ T cells from PBMCs. The chain combines TRBV5-6 with TRBJ1-2, with unresolved D. The clonotype was recovered from a human donor in good health (CMV status not recorded). Some clones in this sample may be carry-over from other donors' samples. The CDR3 reads CASSLSGPPAYTF. The CDR3 DNA sequence: TGTGCCAGCAGCTTGAGTGGCCCGCCGGCCTACACCTTC.